Listed here are 14 T cell receptor beta chains from one sample, sequenced in a study of shared clonotypes between healthy human individuals. Produced via immunoSEQ multiplex PCR; TCRdb's table is partial and in-frame only. The table has 1.5 million to 1.9 million clones, nearly 99% seen once; the top ten hold roughly 0.45%. The source material was naive CD4+ T cells sorted from blood. The subset is: CD45RA+ positively selected. These receptors were collected from a man aged 25-40 years in good health.

The chain carries TRBV9 and TRBJ2-1; tentative D call: TRBD2 (6 bases). This CDR3 is built from 15 residues. From germline, CDR1 is SGDLS and CDR2 YYNGEE. Trimming shortened V by 3 bases and J by 8 bases, and 18 bases separated the two germline ends. Here the CDR3 reads CASSDRDSRRDEQFF. The CDR3 DNA reads TGTGCCAGCAGCGATAGGGACTCCCGGCGCGATGAGCAGTTCTTC.

The chain recombines TRBV5-4 with TRBJ2-7, with TRBD2 identical over 8 bases. This CDR3 is 16 amino acids long. The V and J ends lost 0 bases and 1 base, in that order; junction bases with no gene match: 6. Germline assignment: CDR1 SGHNT and CDR2 YYREEE (reference sequence). The CDR3 DNA follows: TGTGCCAGCAGCTTGGGGAAAAGCGGGAGTTCCTACGAGCAGTACTTC. Protein sequence: CASSLGKSGSSYEQYF.

This chain connects TRBV18 to TRBJ2-1; D uncertain. The CDR3 runs to 15 residues. V was trimmed by 1 base and J by 1 base, leaving 8 bases between them. The germline gives CDR1 KGHSH, CDR2 LQKENI. The CDR3 DNA is TGTGCCAGCTCACCACGACCTGGGTCCTACAATGAGCAGTTCTTC. Protein: CASSPRPGSYNEQFF.

In its sample, this clone was seen once. The chain joins TRBV7-3 to TRBJ1-5; 8 positions agree with TRBD1. This CDR3 comprises 17 residues. After removal of 5 bases from V and 7 bases from J, the junction contained 16 bases not matched to a gene. CDR1 is SGHTA and CDR2 is FQGTGA in the germline V gene. CDR3 DNA sequence: TGTGCCAGCAGCGTTCCGGGACAGGTGGGGGGCGGACAGCCCCAGCATTTT. This codes for CASSVPGQVGGGQPQHF.

This clone was found once. The chain's CDR3 is CASSVGGASSTDTQYF. In nucleotides, the CDR3 is TGTGCCAGCAGCGTAGGAGGGGCTAGTAGCACAGATACGCAGTATTTT. The chain carries TRBV9 and TRBJ2-3, with D perhaps given as TRBD1 or TRBD2 (5 bases each). V was cut by 0 bases and J by 0 bases, with 11 bases left in between. Germline lookup yields CDR1 SGDLS and CDR2 YYNGEE. CDR3 size: 16 residues.

The V gene is TRBV6-6, the J gene TRBJ2-3, with 7 bases that match TRBD2. The junction had 9 bases not matched to a gene; V was cut back by 0 bases and J by 6 bases. CDR1 is MNHNY, CDR2 SVGAGI, per germline (reference sequence). This CDR3 has 16 residues. The CDR3: CASSYSSGRARDTQYF. The CDR3 region has the DNA TGTGCCAGCAGTTACTCGAGTGGGAGGGCCCGCGATACGCAGTATTTT.

V and J are TRBV11-2 and TRBJ2-7; D is unclear. The germline V gene encodes CDR1 SGHAT and CDR2 FQNNGV. The CDR3 has 12 residues. V lost 8 bases and J lost 5, with 13 bases in between. This CDR3 is CASGHTPHEQYF. CDR3 nucleotides: TGTGCCAGCGGGCACACTCCCCACGAGCAGTACTTC.

The rearrangement links TRBV11-3 to TRBJ2-1, with D perhaps assigned TRBD1 or TRBD2 (5 bases each). V shed 5 bases and J shed 8 bases, with 19 bases lying between them. CDR3 size: 15 residues. Germline CDR1 SGHNT, CDR2 YENEEA. The CDR3 sequence: CASSLGASLRDEQFF. CDR3 in DNA: TGTGCCAGCAGCCTAGGGGCTAGCCTTAGGGATGAGCAGTTCTTC.

This rearrangement joins TRBV2 to TRBJ2-3; no clear D. CDR3 length: 14 residues. The V gene's germline CDR1 is SNHLY and CDR2 FYNNEI. The V end was cut by 2 bases, the J end by 1 base, with 7 bases between. The CDR3 DNA reads TGTGCCAGCAGTGAATGGTTACGCACAGATACGCAGTATTTT. Encoded protein: CASSEWLRTDTQYF.

The rearrangement joins TRBV27 to TRBJ1-5; maybe TRBD1 (6 bases). V gave up 7 bases and J gave up 5 bases, with 18 bases separating them. The CDR3 contains 15 residues. The germline gives CDR1 MNHEY, CDR2 SMNVEV (reference sequence). CDR3 in amino acids: CASNSGGRGDQPQHF. DNA of the CDR3: TGTGCCAGCAACTCCGGGGGAAGGGGGGATCAGCCCCAGCATTTT.

CDR3 coding DNA: TGTGCCATCACAAAGGGGTATCGGGACAGCACTGAAGCTTTCTTT. It is translated as CAITKGYRDSTEAFF. V is TRBV10-3 and J is TRBJ1-1; TRBD1 aligns across 7 bases. CDR3 length: 15 amino acids. The germline V gene has CDR1 ENHRY and CDR2 SYGVKD. Trimming removed 7 bases from V and 4 bases from J; junction bases left unmatched: 12.

The V call is TRBV10-1, the J call TRBJ2-7; D unclear. CDR3 length: 12 amino acids. Trimming stripped 6 bases from V and 4 bases from J, with 10 bases between. CDR1 and CDR2 from the germline V gene are WNHNN and SYGVQD (reference sequence). CDR3 amino acids: CASSLDEYEQYF. As DNA, the CDR3 is TGCGCCAGCAGCCTGGACGAGTACGAGCAGTACTTC.

V is TRBV7-2 and J is TRBJ2-7; D may match TRBD1 or TRBD2 (5 bases each). Trimming removed 7 bases at V and 2 bases at J, with 15 bases between. The CDR3 contains 14 residues. From germline, CDR1 is SGHTA and CDR2 FQGNSA. CDR3 amino acids: CASTHPRGTYEQYF. The CDR3 coding sequence is TGTGCCAGCACCCATCCCCGGGGCACCTACGAGCAGTACTTC.

Details on this clone: Within the sample, other DNA sequences also encode this same CDR3. The V gene is TRBV6-6, the J gene TRBJ1-1; TRBD1 is a possible D gene (5 bases). Trimming cost V 0 bases and J 1 base, with 6 bases left between them. CDR3 size: 14 residues. Per the germline V gene, CDR1 is MNHNY and CDR2 is SVGAGI (reference sequence). CDR3: CASSYSGENTEAFF. Here the CDR3 DNA reads TGTGCCAGCAGTTACTCGGGGGAGAACACTGAAGCTTTCTTT.